A single sample is the source of the 7 T cell receptor beta chains below, sequenced in a study of metastatic and nonmetastatic thyroid tumors. Each patient came to thyroid surgery without any prior treatment (of any kind). TCRdb reprocessed the PCR reads using MiXCR. This sample yields around 37,000 clones, of which 24% are seen a single time; approximately 14% belongs to the top ten. Sequencing input: tumor tissue. These receptors were collected from a female donor with papillary thyroid cancer or a benign thyroid nodule (not recorded which). Some clones in this sample may be carry-over from other donors' samples.

The chain links TRBV6-6 to TRBJ2-2; TRBD2 might be the D (6 bases). The CDR3 length is 15 residues. Trimming took 3 bases from V and 5 from J, leaving 13 bases between them. Germline V gene sequence: CDR1 MNHNY, CDR2 SVGAGI (reference sequence). The CDR3 bases are TGTGCCAGCAGTTATCTGGGGGGTGGAACCGGGGAGCTGTTTTTT. This codes for CASSYLGGGTGELFF.

This clone was seen more than once but under ten times. The V and J genes are TRBV19 and TRBJ1-2, with 7 bases identical to TRBD1. The V gene's germline CDR1 is LNHDA and CDR2 SQIVND (reference sequence). V lost 6 bases to trimming and J lost 8 bases; unmatched junction nucleotides: 9. This CDR3 has 13 residues. This chain's CDR3 is CASRTTGSGGYTF. CDR3 nucleotide sequence: TGTGCCAGTAGAACGACAGGGTCGGGGGGCTACACCTTC.

Ten or more counts support this clone. The chain links TRBV15 to TRBJ2-3, with 8 bases lining up with TRBD2. The germline gives CDR1 LNHNV, CDR2 YYDKDF (reference sequence). This CDR3 has 17 residues. After removal of 1 base from V and 1 base from J, the junction contained 7 bases not matched to a gene. The CDR3 bases are TGTGCCACCAGCAGAGCCGGGGGGGCCCGTGGCACAGATACGCAGTATTTT. This codes for CATSRAGGARGTDTQYF.

Only a few counts were recorded for this clone. J is TRBJ2-2 and V is TRBV11-2; TRBD2 matches 11 bases. This CDR3 spans 15 amino acids. Trimming at V came to 6 bases and at J to 7 bases, leaving 7 bases not matched to a gene. Germline assignment: CDR1 SGHAT and CDR2 FQNNGV. In DNA form, the CDR3 reads TGTGCCAGCAGACTACTAGCGGGAGTTGGCGGGGAGCTGTTTTTT. Translation: CASRLLAGVGGELFF.

This clone was recorded a few times. The chain combines TRBV10-3 with TRBJ2-7, with D tentatively TRBD1 (5 bases). This CDR3 is 13 amino acids long. Germline V gives CDR1 ENHRY, CDR2 SYGVKD. V lost 11 bases to trimming and J lost 5 bases, with 19 bases between them. The CDR3 region has the DNA TGTGCCTCTCTTATGGGGCAGGACCACGAGCAGTACTTC. Its translation: CASLMGQDHEQYF.

The table lists this clone with many counts. This chain connects TRBV24-1 to TRBJ2-1; no clear D. The CDR3 covers 12 residues. Germline V CDR1 and CDR2: KGHDR, SFDVKD. Trimming pared 4 bases from V and 5 bases from J, leaving 5 bases between. The CDR3 sequence: CATSDRDNEQFF. The CDR3 DNA reads TGTGCCACCAGTGACCGGGACAATGAGCAGTTCTTC.

The sample holds a few counts of this clone. The chain links TRBV30 to TRBJ2-7, with 9 bases identical to TRBD1. J gave up 0 bases and V 2 bases, and 2 bases lay outside the gene matches. Germline CDR1 reads GTSNPN; CDR2 reads SVGIG (reference sequence). CDR3 length: 14 residues. CDR3 coding DNA: TGTGCCTGGAGTAGACAGGGGGGCTCCTACGAGCAGTACTTC. Amino acid sequence: CAWSRQGGSYEQYF.